The TCR beta chain under discussion was sequenced for a study of beta chain features in type 1 diabetes. Notes on this clone: Its antigen is not identified.

Reverse transcribing all isolated RNA meant expressed TCRB transcripts were sequenced. The study sequenced naive, central memory and regulatory T cell samples to an average of roughly 4 million reads. TCRdb's copy holds only in-frame clones and misses some; the assay was immunoSEQ multiplex PCR. This table holds around 140,000 clones, about a tenth found once. Regarding the study as a whole: Whatever favoring of shorter templates PCR might show would apply equally to patients and controls. Lower insertion and higher deletion counts appeared at VDJ junctions in type 1 diabetes patients.

The purity of all sorted populations exceeded 95%. The J segment lost 6 bases and the V segment lost 7 bases, leaving 8 bases of the junction unmatched. Germline V gene sequence: CDR1 SGHAT, CDR2 FQNNGV. The CDR3 sequence is 14 residues long. The rearrangement uses TRBV11-2 and TRBJ2-1; 8 bases fit TRBD2. The sample taken for sequencing was central memory CD4+ T cells from blood. This clonotype was sampled from a middle-aged woman in good health. The CDR3 region is CASTLGGGFNEQFF. In nucleotides, the CDR3 is TGTGCCAGCACACTCGGGGGGGGATTCAATGAGCAGTTCTTC. Variable domain in full (rest from reference TRBV11-2 and TRBJ2-1): EAGVAQSPRYKIIEKRQSVAFWCNPISGHATLYWYQQILGQGPKLLIQFQNNGVVDDSQLPKDRFSAERLKGVDSTLKIQPAKLEDSAVYLCASTLGGGFNEQFFGPGTRLTVL.